The text below deals with one T cell receptor beta chain. This entry is derived from a study of technical replicates of blood from a few donors. The CDR3 loop spans 12 amino acids. V lost 6 bases to trimming and J lost 7 bases, with 13 bases between them. Germline CDR1 reads SGDLS; CDR2 reads YYNGEE. Repertoires were generated with immunoSEQ multiplex PCR, while TCRdb's copy carries only in-frame clones and drops some. Of 85,000 to 100,000 clones listed, around 93% are singletons. The sequence was obtained from a human donor in good health. The specimen was T cells isolated from PBMCs. The chain uses TRBV9 and TRBJ1-1; D ambiguous. CDR3 protein: CASTSPGFEAFF. Written as DNA, the CDR3 is TGTGCCAGCACGTCCCCGGGGTTTGAAGCTTTCTTT.